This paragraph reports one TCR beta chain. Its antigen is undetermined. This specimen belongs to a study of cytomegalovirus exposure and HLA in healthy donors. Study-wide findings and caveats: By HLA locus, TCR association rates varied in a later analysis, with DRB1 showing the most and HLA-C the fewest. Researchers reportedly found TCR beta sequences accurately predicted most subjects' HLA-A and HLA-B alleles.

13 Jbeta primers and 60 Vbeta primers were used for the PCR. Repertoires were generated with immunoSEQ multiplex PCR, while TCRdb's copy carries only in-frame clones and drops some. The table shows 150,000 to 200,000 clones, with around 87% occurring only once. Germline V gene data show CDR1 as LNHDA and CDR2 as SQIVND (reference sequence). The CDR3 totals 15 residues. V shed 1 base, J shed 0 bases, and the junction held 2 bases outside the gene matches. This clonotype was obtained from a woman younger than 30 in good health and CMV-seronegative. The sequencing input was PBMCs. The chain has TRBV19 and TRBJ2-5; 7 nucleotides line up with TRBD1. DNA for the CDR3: TGTGCCAGTAGTATAGGCAGGGGGTACCAAGAGACCCAGTACTTC. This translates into CASSIGRGYQETQYF.